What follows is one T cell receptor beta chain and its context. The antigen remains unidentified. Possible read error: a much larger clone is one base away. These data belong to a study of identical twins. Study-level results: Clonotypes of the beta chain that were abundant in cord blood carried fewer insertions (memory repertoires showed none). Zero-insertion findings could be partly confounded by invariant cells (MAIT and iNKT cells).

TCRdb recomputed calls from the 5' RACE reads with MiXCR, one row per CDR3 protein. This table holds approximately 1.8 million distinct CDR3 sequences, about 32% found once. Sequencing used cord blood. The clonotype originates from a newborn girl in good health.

Written as DNA, the CDR3 is TGTGCCAGCGGACAGTACAATGAGCAGTACTTC. Amino acids: CASGQYNEQYF. V and J are TRBV6-5 and TRBJ2-5; a possible D gene is TRBD1 (6 bases). V was trimmed by 8 bases and J by 11 bases, leaving 15 bases between them. CDR1 is MNHEY, CDR2 SVGAGI, per germline. The CDR3 has 11 residues.